A single sample is the source of the 12 T cell receptor beta chains below, sequenced in a study of human T cells and chemical hapten exposure. TCRdb processed the RACE reads anew with MiXCR; each CDR3 protein has one entry. This sample has some 170,000 distinct CDR3 sequences; around 22% occur once, and the top ten carry 6.7%. The time point is: patch test 1, 2 weeks after DPC sensitization. The treatment here: therapeutic diphenylcyclopropenone sensitization with weekly scalp DPC. Sample: whole blood, taken in connection with sensitization to the hapten diphenylcyclopropenone (DPC). The receptor source for this set is a woman aged 45-65 years with alopecia areata. Some clones in this sample may be carry-over from other donors' samples.

V is TRBV7-9 and J is TRBJ1-1, with D possibly being TRBD1 (5 bases). The CDR3 runs to 15 residues. V lost 4 bases, J lost 5 bases, and 17 bases lay in between. Germline assignment: CDR1 SEHNR and CDR2 FQNEAQ (reference sequence). Written as DNA, the CDR3 is TGTGCCAGCAGCTCCTTCCGGGACGCCAAGACTGAAGCTTTCTTT. The encoded protein is CASSSFRDAKTEAFF.

This clonotype was found a few times. This chain joins TRBV5-1 and TRBJ2-3, with 7 bases aligning to TRBD1. CDR3 length: 14 amino acids. Germline V gives CDR1 SGHRS, CDR2 YFSETQ. V lost 4 bases to trimming and J lost 5 bases; unmatched junction nucleotides: 7. The CDR3 DNA is TGCGCCAGCAGCGTCGGGACAGCTAGAGATACGCAGTATTTT. Protein product: CASSVGTARDTQYF.

This clonotype showed up many times. The rearrangement uses TRBV12-3 or TRBV12-4 and TRBJ2-3; D gene unclear. With 3 bases removed from V and 5 bases from J, the gap between germline ends came to 6 bases. The CDR3 is 12 amino acids. The CDR3 coding sequence is TGTGCCAGCAGTTTGGCAAAAGATACGCAGTATTTT. It translates to CASSLAKDTQYF.

Here the CDR3 reads CASRRDNMNTEAFF. CDR3 sequence (DNA): TGTGCCAGCAGGCGGGACAACATGAACACTGAAGCTTTCTTT. The chain links TRBV12-3 or TRBV12-4 to TRBJ1-1, with D maybe TRBD1 (6 bases). The CDR3 length is 14 residues. Trimming took off 6 bases at V and 0 bases at J, with 11 bases between the two ends.

The V gene is TRBV5-1, the J gene TRBJ1-1; D uncertain. CDR3 size: 13 residues. CDR1 and CDR2 from the germline V gene are SGHRS and YFSETQ. V lost 0 bases and J lost 6, with 9 bases in between. CDR3 residues: CASSLVGSSEAFF. CDR3 in DNA: TGCGCCAGCAGCTTGGTTGGGTCCTCTGAAGCTTTCTTT.

This clonotype showed up just a few times. The DNA for the CDR3 is TGCGCCAGCAGCCGGGGGACAGGGCAGAACACTGAAGCTTTCTTT. It translates to CASSRGTGQNTEAFF. The J gene is TRBJ1-1, the V gene TRBV5-1; 9 nucleotides match TRBD1. The CDR3 contains 15 residues. CDR1 is SGHRS, CDR2 YFSETQ, per germline. The V gene end was trimmed by 4 bases and the J gene end by 1 base; junction bases not matched to a gene: 5.

The chain is built from TRBV2 and TRBJ1-2; the D gene is possibly TRBD1 (6 bases). Germline-derived CDR1 and CDR2 are SNHLY and FYNNEI. The CDR3 is made up of 19 amino acids. With 4 bases removed from V and 0 bases from J, the gap between germline ends came to 24 bases. The CDR3 spells CASSGYYSADRKANYGYTF. The CDR3 nucleotides are TGTGCCAGCAGTGGGTACTACTCGGCGGACAGAAAAGCTAACTATGGCTACACCTTC.

The chain employs TRBV11-2 and TRBJ2-1; TRBD1 aligns across 11 bases. CDR3 length: 15 amino acids. The trim removed 5 bases at V and 8 bases at J, leaving 8 bases unmatched. The germline V gene has CDR1 SGHAT and CDR2 FQNNGV. The CDR3 DNA reads TGTGCCAGCAGCCACCCGGGACAGGGGGTCCATGAGCAGTTCTTC. This codes for CASSHPGQGVHEQFF.

This clonotype occurred a few times. The chain uses TRBV7-9 and TRBJ2-7; tentatively, D is TRBD1 or TRBD2 (6 bases each). V lost 2 bases, J lost 6 bases, and 17 bases lay in between. This CDR3 region has 15 residues. CDR1 is SEHNR and CDR2 is FQNEAQ in the germline V gene (reference sequence). CDR3 residues: CASSLSGGRNGEQYF. The CDR3 DNA reads as TGTGCCAGCAGCTTATCCGGGGGCAGGAACGGCGAGCAGTACTTC.

The V and J genes are TRBV10-3 and TRBJ1-2, with 8 positions matching TRBD1. The CDR3 covers 13 residues. Trimming took 7 bases from V and 3 from J; bases not matched to a gene: 4. CDR1 is ENHRY and CDR2 is SYGVKD in the germline V gene. The CDR3 here is CAITPTGDYGYTF. In DNA form, the CDR3 reads TGTGCCATCACCCCGACAGGGGACTATGGCTACACCTTC.

There are a few counts of this clonotype. This rearrangement joins TRBV29-1 to TRBJ2-5; D ambiguous. Germline CDR1 SQVTM, CDR2 ANQGSEA. There are 13 residues in the CDR3. V shed 5 bases and J shed 1 base, with 11 bases lying between them. Written as DNA, the CDR3 is TGCAGCGTTATGGTCGCAGTCCAAGAGACCCAGTACTTC. This encodes CSVMVAVQETQYF.

In this sample, this clonotype turned up a few times. V usage is TRBV5-1 and J usage is TRBJ1-2; D remains unclear. Trimming shortened V by 0 bases and J by 1 base, and 10 bases separated the two germline ends. Per germline, CDR1 SGHRS and CDR2 YFSETQ. The CDR3 has 15 residues. The CDR3 DNA reads TGCGCCAGCAGCTTGGACGGTATGGTTAACTATGGCTACACCTTC. Translated: CASSLDGMVNYGYTF.